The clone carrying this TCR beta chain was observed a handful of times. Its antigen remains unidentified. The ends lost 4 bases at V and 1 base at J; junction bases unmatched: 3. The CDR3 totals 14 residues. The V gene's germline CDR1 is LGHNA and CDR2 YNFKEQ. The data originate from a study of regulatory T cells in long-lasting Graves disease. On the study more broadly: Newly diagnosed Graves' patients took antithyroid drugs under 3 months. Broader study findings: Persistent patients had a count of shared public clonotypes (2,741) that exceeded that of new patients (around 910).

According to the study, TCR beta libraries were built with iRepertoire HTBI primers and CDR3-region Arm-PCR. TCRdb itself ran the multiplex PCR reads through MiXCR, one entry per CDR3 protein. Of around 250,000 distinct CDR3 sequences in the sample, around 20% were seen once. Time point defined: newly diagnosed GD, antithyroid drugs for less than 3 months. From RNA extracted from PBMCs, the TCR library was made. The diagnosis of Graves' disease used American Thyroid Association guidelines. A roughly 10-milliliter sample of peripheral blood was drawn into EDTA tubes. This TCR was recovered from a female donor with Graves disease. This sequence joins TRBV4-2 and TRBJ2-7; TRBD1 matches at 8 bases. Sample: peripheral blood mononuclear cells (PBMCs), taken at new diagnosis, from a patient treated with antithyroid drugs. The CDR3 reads CASSRTGKSYEQYF. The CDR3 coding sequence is TGTGCCAGCAGCCGGACAGGGAAATCCTACGAGCAGTACTTC.